This TCR beta chain came from a study of shared clonotypes between healthy human individuals. Overall study findings and caveats: Deeper or shallower sequencing was expected to change how clonotypes are shared among donors.

Germline CDR1 MNHEY, CDR2 SVGAGI. The trim removed 0 bases at V and 6 bases at J, leaving 6 bases unmatched. CDR3 length equals 16 residues. CD4+ cells yielded CD45RA+ naive and CD45RA-negative memory subsets. A single count supports this clone. Its target is not known. DNA at about 0.2 ug, tens of thousands of T cell genomes, went into sorted-subset replicate PCRs. Profiled with immunoSEQ multiplex PCR; TCRdb holds only in-frame clones, not every one. The sample yields some 1.5 million clones, around 97% seen once. The sample consisted of naive CD4+ T cells sorted from blood. The subset denotes: CD45RA+ positively selected. The clonotype originates from a man under 40 in good health. The gene calls are TRBV6-5 and TRBJ2-7; TRBD2 agrees at 12 bases. CDR3 coding DNA: TGTGCCAGCAGTTACTCAGGACTAGCGGGATCACGCGAGCAGTACTTC. Amino acids: CASSYSGLAGSREQYF.